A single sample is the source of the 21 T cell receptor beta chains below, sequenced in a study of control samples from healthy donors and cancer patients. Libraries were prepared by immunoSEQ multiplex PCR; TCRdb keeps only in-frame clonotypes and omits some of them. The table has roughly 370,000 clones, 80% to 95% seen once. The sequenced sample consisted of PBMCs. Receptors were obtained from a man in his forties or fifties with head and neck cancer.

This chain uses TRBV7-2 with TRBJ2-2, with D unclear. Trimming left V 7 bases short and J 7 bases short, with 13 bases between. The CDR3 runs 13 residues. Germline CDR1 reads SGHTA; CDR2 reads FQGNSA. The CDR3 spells CASKSVLIGELFF. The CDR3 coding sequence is TGTGCCAGCAAATCAGTACTGATCGGGGAGCTGTTTTTT. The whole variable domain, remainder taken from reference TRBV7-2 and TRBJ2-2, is GAGVSQSPSNKVTEKGKDVELRCDPISGHTALYWYRQSLGQGLEFLIYFQGNSAPDKSGLPSDRFSAERTGGSVSTLTIQRTQQEDSAVYLCASKSVLIGELFFGEGSRLTVL.

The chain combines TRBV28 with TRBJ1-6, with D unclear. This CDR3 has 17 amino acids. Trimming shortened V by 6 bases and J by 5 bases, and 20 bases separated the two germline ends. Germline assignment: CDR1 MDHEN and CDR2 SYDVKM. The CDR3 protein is CASRALTGIGNNSPLHF. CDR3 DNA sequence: TGTGCCAGCAGAGCCCTAACCGGCATCGGTAATAATTCACCCCTCCACTTT.

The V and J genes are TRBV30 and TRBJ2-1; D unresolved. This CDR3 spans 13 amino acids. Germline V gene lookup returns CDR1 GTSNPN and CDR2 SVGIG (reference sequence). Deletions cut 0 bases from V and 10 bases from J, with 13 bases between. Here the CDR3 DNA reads TGTGCCTGGAGTGTAAACACCGCCCAGGAGCAGTTCTTC. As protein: CAWSVNTAQEQFF. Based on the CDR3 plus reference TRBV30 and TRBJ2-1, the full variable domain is SQTIHQWPATLVQPVGSPLSLECTVEGTSNPNLYWYRQAAGRGLQLLFYSVGIGQISSEVPQNLSASRPQDRQFILSSKKLLLSDSGFYLCAWSVNTAQEQFFGPGTRLTVL.

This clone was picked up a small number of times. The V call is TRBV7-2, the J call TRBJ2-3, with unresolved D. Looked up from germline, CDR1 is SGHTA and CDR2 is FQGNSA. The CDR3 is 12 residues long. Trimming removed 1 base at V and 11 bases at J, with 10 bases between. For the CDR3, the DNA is TGTGCCAGCAGCTTAGATGGGCTTAAGCAGTATTTT. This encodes CASSLDGLKQYF.

The CDR3 is CASSQNTDTQYF. CDR3 nucleotide sequence: TGCGCCAGCAGCCAAAATACAGATACGCAGTATTTT. V is TRBV5-1 and J is TRBJ2-3; D ambiguous. V lost 4 bases to trimming and J lost 3 bases, with 6 bases between them. Per germline, CDR1 SGHRS and CDR2 YFSETQ. The CDR3 is 12 residues long.

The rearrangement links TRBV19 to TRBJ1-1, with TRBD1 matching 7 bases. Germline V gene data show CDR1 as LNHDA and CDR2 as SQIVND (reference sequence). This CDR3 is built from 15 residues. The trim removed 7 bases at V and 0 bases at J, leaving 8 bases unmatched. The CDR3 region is CASTPGGAMNTEAFF. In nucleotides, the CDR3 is TGTGCCAGTACCCCAGGGGGGGCGATGAACACTGAAGCTTTCTTT. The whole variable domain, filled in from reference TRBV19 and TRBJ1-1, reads DGGITQSPKYLFRKEGQNVTLSCEQNLNHDAMYWYRQDPGQGLRLIYYSQIVNDFQKGDIAEGYSVSREKKESFPLTVTSAQKNPTAFYLCASTPGGAMNTEAFFGQGTRLTVV.

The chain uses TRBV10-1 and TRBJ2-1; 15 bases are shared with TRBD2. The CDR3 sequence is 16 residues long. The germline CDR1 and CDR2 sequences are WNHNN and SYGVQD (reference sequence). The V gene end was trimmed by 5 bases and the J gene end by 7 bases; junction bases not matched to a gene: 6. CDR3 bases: TGCGCCAGCAGTCAAGGGACTAGCGGGAGGTTAAATGAGCAGTTCTTC. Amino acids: CASSQGTSGRLNEQFF.

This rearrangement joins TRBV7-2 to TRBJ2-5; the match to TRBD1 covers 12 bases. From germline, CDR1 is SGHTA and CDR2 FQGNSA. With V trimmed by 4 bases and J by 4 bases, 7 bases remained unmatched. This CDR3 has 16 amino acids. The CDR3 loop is CASSWSRDRGRETQYF. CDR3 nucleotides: TGTGCCAGCAGCTGGAGCCGGGACAGGGGGCGAGAGACCCAGTACTTC.

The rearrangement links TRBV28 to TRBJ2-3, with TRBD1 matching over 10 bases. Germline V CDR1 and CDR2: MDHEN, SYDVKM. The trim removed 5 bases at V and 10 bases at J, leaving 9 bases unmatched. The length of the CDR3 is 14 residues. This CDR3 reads CASSPTGGPWAQYF. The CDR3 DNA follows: TGTGCCAGCAGTCCGACAGGGGGCCCTTGGGCGCAGTATTTT.

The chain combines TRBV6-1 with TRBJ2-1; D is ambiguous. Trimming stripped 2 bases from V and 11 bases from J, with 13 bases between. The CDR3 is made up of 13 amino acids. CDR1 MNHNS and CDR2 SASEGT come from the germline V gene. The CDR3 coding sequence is TGTGCCAGCAGTGAAACGGAACTCTCCCAGCAGTTCTTC. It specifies CASSETELSQQFF.

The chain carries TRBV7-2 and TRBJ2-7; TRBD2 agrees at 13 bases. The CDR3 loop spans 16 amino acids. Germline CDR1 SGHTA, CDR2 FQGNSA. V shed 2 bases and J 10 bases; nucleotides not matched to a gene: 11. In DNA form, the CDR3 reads TGTGCCAGCAGCTTAACCGCGGGACTAGCGGGGAACAACCAGTACTTC. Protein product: CASSLTAGLAGNNQYF.

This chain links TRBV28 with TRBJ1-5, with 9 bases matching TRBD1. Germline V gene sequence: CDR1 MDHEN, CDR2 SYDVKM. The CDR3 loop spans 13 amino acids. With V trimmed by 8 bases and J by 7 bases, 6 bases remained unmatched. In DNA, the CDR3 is TGTGCCAGCGGCACGGACAGGGGACAGCCCCAGCATTTT. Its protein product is CASGTDRGQPQHF. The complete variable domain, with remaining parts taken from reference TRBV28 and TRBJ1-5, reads DVKVTQSSRYLVKRTGEKVFLECVQDMDHENMFWYRQDPGLGLRLIYFSYDVKMKEKGDIPEGYSVSREKKERFSLILESASTNQTSMYLCASGTDRGQPQHFGDGTRLSIL.

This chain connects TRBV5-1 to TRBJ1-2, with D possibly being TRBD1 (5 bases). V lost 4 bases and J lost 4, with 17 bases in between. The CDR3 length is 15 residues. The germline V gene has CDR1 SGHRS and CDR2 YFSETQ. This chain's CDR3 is CASSPGSRGPYGYTF. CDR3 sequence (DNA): TGCGCCAGCAGCCCCGGCTCGCGGGGCCCCTATGGCTACACCTTC. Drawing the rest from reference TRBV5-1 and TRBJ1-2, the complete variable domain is KAGVTQTPRYLIKTRGQQVTLSCSPISGHRSVSWYQQTPGQGLQFLFEYFSETQRNKGNFPGRFSGRQFSNSRSEMNVSTLELGDSALYLCASSPGSRGPYGYTFGSGTRLTVV.

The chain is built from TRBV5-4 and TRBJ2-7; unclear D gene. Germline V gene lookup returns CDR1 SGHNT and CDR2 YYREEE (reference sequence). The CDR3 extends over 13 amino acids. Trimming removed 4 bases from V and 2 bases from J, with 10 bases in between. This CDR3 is CASSADRTYEQYF. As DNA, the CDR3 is TGTGCCAGCAGCGCGGACCGGACCTACGAGCAGTACTTC.

This chain's CDR3 is CASSLTSGTVSSPLHF. CDR3 in DNA: TGTGCCAGCAGCTTAACCTCCGGGACAGTTAGTTCACCCCTCCACTTT. V and J are TRBV5-6 and TRBJ1-6; 7 bases map to TRBD1. V gave up 2 bases and J gave up 9 bases; unmatched junction bases: 11. The V gene's germline CDR1 is SGHDT and CDR2 YYEEEE. The CDR3 covers 16 residues. The full variable domain, rest sourced from reference TRBV5-6 and TRBJ1-6, is DAGVTQSPTHLIKTRGQQVTLRCSPKSGHDTVSWYQQALGQGPQFIFQYYEEEERQRGNFPDRFSGHQFPNYSSELNVNALLLGDSALYLCASSLTSGTVSSPLHFGNGTRLTVT.

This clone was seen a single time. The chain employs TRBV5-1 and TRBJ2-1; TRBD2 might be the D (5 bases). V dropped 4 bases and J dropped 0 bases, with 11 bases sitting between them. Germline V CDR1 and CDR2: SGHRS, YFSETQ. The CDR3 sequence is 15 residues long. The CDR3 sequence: CASSPDSDSYNEQFF. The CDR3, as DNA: TGCGCCAGCAGCCCGGACTCAGACTCCTACAATGAGCAGTTCTTC. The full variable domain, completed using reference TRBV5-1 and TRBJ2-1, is KAGVTQTPRYLIKTRGQQVTLSCSPISGHRSVSWYQQTPGQGLQFLFEYFSETQRNKGNFPGRFSGRQFSNSRSEMNVSTLELGDSALYLCASSPDSDSYNEQFFGPGTRLTVL.

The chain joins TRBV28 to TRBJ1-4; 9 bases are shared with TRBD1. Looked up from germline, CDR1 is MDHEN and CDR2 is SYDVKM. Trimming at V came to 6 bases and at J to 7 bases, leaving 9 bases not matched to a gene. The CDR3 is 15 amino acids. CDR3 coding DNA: TGTGCCAGCAGAATACAGGGGGCAAGGTTTGAAAAACTGTTTTTT. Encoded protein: CASRIQGARFEKLFF.

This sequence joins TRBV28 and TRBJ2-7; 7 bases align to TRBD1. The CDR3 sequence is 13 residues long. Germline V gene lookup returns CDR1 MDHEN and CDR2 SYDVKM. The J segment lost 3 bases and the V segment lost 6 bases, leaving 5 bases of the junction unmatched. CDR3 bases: TGTGCCAGCAGGGGACAGCCCTTCTACGAGCAGTACTTC. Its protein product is CASRGQPFYEQYF.

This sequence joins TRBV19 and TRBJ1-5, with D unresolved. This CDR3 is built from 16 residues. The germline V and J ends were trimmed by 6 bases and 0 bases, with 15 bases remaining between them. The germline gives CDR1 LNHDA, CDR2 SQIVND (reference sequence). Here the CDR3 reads CASSDRRGISNQPQHF. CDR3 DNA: TGTGCCAGTAGCGACCGTCGAGGGATTAGCAATCAGCCCCAGCATTTT.

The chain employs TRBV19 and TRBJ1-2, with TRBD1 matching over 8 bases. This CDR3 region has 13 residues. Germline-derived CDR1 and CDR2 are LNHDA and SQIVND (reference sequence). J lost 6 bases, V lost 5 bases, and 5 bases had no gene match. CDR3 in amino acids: CASSPGTGDGYTF. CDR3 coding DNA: TGTGCCAGTAGTCCCGGGACAGGCGATGGCTACACCTTC.

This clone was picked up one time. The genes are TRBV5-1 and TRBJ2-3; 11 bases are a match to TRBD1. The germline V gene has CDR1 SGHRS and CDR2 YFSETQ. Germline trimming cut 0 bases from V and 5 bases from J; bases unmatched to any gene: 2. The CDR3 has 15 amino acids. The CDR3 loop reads CASSLAGQGVDTQYF. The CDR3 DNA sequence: TGCGCCAGCAGCTTGGCGGGACAGGGGGTAGATACGCAGTATTTT.